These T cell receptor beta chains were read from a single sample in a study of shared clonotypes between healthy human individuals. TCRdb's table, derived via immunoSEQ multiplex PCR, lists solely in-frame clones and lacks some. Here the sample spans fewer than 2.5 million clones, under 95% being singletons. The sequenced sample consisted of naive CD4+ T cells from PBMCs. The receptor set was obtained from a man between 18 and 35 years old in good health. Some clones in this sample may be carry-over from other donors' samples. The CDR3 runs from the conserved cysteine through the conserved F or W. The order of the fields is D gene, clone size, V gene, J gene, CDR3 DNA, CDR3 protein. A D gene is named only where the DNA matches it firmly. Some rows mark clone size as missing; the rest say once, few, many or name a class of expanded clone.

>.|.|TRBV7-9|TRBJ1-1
TGTGCCAGCAGCTTAACCTCCCGGTCTGAAGCTTTCTTT
CASSLTSRSEAFF
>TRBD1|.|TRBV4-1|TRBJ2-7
TGCGCCAGCAGCCAAGGGCAGGGGGCACGGTACGAGCAGTACTTC
CASSQGQGARYEQYF
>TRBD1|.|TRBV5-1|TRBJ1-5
TGCGCCAGCAGCTTGGGACAGGGAATTTCGCCCCAGCATTTT
CASSLGQGISPQHF
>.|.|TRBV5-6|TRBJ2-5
TGTGCCAGCAGCTTGGTTGGGCAGGGCCAAGAGACCCAGTACTTC
CASSLVGQGQETQYF
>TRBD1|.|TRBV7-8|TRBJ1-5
TGTGCCAGCAGCTTAGTAGTCTGGACAGGTTATCAGCCCCAGCATTTT
CASSLVVWTGYQPQHF
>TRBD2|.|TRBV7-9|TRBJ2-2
TGTGCCAGCACGACTAGCGGTACCGGGGAGCTGTTTTTT
CASTTSGTGELFF
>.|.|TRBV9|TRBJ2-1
TGTGCCAGCAGCGTAGAGGCGAGAGGTAGAGTTGAGCAGTTCTTC
CASSVEARGRVEQFF
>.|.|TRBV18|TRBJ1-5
TGTGCCAGCTCACTACAGGACGGGGCCCAGCCCCAGCATTTT
CASSLQDGAQPQHF
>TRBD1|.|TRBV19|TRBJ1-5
TGTGCCAGTAGCCGGAAACACCGGACAGGGGATCAGCCCCAGCATTTT
CASSRKHRTGDQPQHF
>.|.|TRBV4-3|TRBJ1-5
TGCGCCAGCAGCCAAAGGAGGGGTCAGCCCCAGCATTTT
CASSQRRGQPQHF
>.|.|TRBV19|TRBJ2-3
TGTGCCAGTAGTATGAGGACGGCAGATACGCAGTATTTT
CASSMRTADTQYF
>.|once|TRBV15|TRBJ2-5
TGTGCCACCAGCAGATCTCGACAGGGAGGTGGAGAGACCCAGTACTTC
CATSRSRQGGGETQYF
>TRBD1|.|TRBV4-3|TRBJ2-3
TGCGCCAGCAGCCAGGGACCGGACAGGGGAGCAGATACGCAGTATTTT
CASSQGPDRGADTQYF
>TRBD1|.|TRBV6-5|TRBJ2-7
TGTGCCAGCAGCAGGACAGGGACCTCCTACGAGCAGTACTTC
CASSRTGTSYEQYF
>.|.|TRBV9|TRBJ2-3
TGTGCCAGCAGCGTTGGCAGGGACGCAGATACGCAGTATTTT
CASSVGRDADTQYF
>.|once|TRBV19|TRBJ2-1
TGTGCCAGTAGTATAGCGGGAGCAGCCTCCTACAATGAGCAGTTCTTC
CASSIAGAASYNEQFF
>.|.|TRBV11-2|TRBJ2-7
TGTGCCAGCAGCTTCCGGGACCACTCCTCTTACGAGCAGTACTTC
CASSFRDHSSYEQYF
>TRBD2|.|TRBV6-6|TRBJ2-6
TGTGCCAGCAGATCCGGGACTACGTCTGGGGCCAACGTCCTGACTTTC
CASRSGTTSGANVLTF
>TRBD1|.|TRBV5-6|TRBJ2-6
TGTGCCAGCAGCCCGGGACAGCGTAACGTCAACGTCCTGACTTTC
CASSPGQRNVNVLTF
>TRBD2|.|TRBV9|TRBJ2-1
TGTGCCAGCAGCGTAGCGACTAGCGGGAGGGTCTACAATGAGCAGTTCTTC
CASSVATSGRVYNEQFF
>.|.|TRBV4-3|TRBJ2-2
TGCGCCAGCAGCCAGACGGGACACCACACCGGGGAGCTGTTTTTT
CASSQTGHHTGELFF
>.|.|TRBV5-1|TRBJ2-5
TGCGCCAGCAGCCCCGGGCAGGTGGCCGGGACCCAGTACTTC
CASSPGQVAGTQYF
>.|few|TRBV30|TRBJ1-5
TGTGCCTGGAGTGTAAAGGCAGGTACTCAGCCCCAGCATTTT
CAWSVKAGTQPQHF
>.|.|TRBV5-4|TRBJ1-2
TGTGCCAGCAGCTTGGCAGGGGAGGGTGGCTACACCTTC
CASSLAGEGGYTF
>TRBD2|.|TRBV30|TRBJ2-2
TGTGCCTGGGCGACTAGCGGGAGCCGGACCGGGGAGCTGTTTTTT
CAWATSGSRTGELFF
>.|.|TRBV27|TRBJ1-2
TGTGCCAGCAGCCCTCTGGACAGATATGGCTACACCTTC
CASSPLDRYGYTF
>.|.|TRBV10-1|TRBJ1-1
TGCGCCAGCAGCCAGGCAGTGGGGGTCACTGAAGCTTTCTTT
CASSQAVGVTEAFF
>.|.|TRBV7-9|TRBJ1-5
TGTGCCAGCAGCGAGGGGGTTTCGGGGATAAGGGATCAGCCCCAGCATTTT
CASSEGVSGIRDQPQHF
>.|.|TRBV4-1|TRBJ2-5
TGCGCCAGCAGCCCCCAACCCTCGACGGACCGTAACCTATTTTCGTACCAAGAGACCCAGTACTTC
CASSPQPSTDRNLFSYQETQYF
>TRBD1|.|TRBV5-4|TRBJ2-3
TGTGCCAGCAGCTCGGACAGGCACACAGATACGCAGTATTTT
CASSSDRHTDTQYF
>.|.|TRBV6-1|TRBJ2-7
TGTGCCAGCAGTGAAACAGGGTTGGGCTCCTACGAGCAGTACTTC
CASSETGLGSYEQYF